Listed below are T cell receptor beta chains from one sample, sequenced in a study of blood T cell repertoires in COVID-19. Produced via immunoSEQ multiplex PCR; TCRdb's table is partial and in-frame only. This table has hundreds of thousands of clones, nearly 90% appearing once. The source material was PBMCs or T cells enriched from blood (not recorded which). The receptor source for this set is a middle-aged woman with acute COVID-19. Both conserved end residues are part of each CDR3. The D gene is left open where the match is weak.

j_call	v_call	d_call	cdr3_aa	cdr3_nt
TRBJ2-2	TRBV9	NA	CASSVDVRPDTGELFF	TGTGCCAGCAGCGTAGACGTCAGGCCAGACACCGGGGAGCTGTTTTTT
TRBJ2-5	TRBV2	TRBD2	CASRGLAGGQETQYF	TGTGCCAGCAGGGGACTAGCGGGGGGGCAAGAGACCCAGTACTTC
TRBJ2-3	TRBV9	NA	CASSEEGRAIDTQYF	TGTGCCAGCAGCGAGGAGGGCAGGGCTATAGATACGCAGTATTTT
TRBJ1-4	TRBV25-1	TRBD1	CATSDRGNGEKLFF	TGTGCCACCTCGGACAGGGGCAACGGTGAAAAACTGTTTTTT
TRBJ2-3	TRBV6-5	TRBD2	CASNSGGAGATQYF	TGTGCCAGCAATAGCGGGGGGGCGGGAGCTACGCAGTATTTT
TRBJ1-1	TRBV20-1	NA	CSARVGPEAFF	TGCAGTGCTAGAGTCGGTCCTGAAGCTTTCTTT
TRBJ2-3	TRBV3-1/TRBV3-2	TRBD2	CASSSRTSGGRDTQYF	TGTGCCAGCAGCTCTCGGACTAGCGGGGGGAGAGATACGCAGTATTTT
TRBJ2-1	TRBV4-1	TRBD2	CASSQGPGLAAYEQFF	TGCGCCAGCAGCCAAGGCCCGGGACTAGCGGCCTATGAGCAGTTCTTC
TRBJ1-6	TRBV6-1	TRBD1	CASSGVDRPSIHNSPLHF	TGTGCCAGCAGTGGTGTGGACAGGCCCTCGATCCATAATTCACCCCTCCACTTT
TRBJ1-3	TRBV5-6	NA	CASSRVTGISGNTIYF	TGTGCCAGCAGTCGAGTTACAGGGATATCTGGAAACACCATATATTTT
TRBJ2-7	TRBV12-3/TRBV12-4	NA	CASSTQFYEQYF	TGTGCCAGCAGTACACAGTTTTACGAGCAGTACTTC
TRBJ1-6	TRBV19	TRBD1	CASTEWDRGHSPLHF	TGTGCCAGTACCGAGTGGGACAGGGGTCATTCACCCCTCCACTTT
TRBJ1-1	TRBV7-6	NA	CASSLVRGGDTEAFF	TGTGCCAGCAGCTTAGTGCGGGGAGGTGACACTGAAGCTTTCTTT
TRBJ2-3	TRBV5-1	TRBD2	CASSRGTSGGTDTQYF	TGCGCCAGCAGCCGAGGGACTAGCGGGGGCACAGATACGCAGTATTTT
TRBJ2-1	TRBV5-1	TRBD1	CASSQRTGGAYNEQFF	TGCGCCAGCAGCCAACGGACAGGGGGCGCCTACAATGAGCAGTTCTTC
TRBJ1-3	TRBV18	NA	CASSPSGTRTNTIYF	TGTGCCAGCTCACCGTCCGGGACTAGAACAAACACCATATATTTT
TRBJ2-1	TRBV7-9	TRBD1	CASSGQGAYNEQFF	TGTGCCAGCAGCGGACAGGGAGCCTACAATGAGCAGTTCTTC
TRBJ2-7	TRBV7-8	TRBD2	CASGTSPSNEQYF	TGTGCCAGCGGGACTAGCCCCTCTAACGAGCAGTACTTC
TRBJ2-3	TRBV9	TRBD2	CASSDSSGVTDTQYF	TGTGCCAGCAGCGATAGTAGCGGGGTTACAGATACGCAGTATTTT
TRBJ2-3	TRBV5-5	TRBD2	CASSWRLAGEQDTQYF	TGTGCCAGCAGCTGGAGACTAGCGGGGGAACAAGATACGCAGTATTTT
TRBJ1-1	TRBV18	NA	CASSPGRGTEAFF	TGTGCCAGCTCACCAGGGCGGGGGACTGAAGCTTTCTTT
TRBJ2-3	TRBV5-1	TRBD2	CASSAGTSGSTDTQYF	TGCGCCAGCAGCGCCGGGACTAGCGGATCCACAGATACGCAGTATTTT
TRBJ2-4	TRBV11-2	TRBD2	CASSFSGGAGSKNIQYF	TGTGCCAGCAGCTTTAGCGGGGGGGCCGGGTCCAAAAACATTCAGTACTTC
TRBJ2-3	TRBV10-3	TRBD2	CAISGEGRTDTQYF	TGTGCCATCAGTGGGGAGGGGAGAACAGATACGCAGTATTTT